This TCR beta chain was observed in a study of T-cell reconstitution after alpha-beta-depleted transplantation in children. Unique molecular identifiers were used to barcode this TCRbeta library. MiXCR, applied by TCRdb to the PCR reads, yields one record per CDR3 protein. Of some 500,000 distinct CDR3 sequences listed, about 17% are singletons. V lost 2 bases and J 4 bases, leaving 11 bases between the germline ends. Germline V lookup: CDR1 SGHVS, CDR2 FNYEAQ. There are 14 residues in the CDR3. This material consisted of PBMCs from the stem cell graft donor, taken from the stem cell graft. This chain joins TRBV7-6 and TRBJ1-1; D is uncertain. This receptor was identified in a human donor who donated a stem cell graft to a child with acute lymphoblastic leukemia. This chain's CDR3 is CASSLRGWTTEAFF. DNA of the CDR3: TGTGCCAGCAGCTTAAGAGGGTGGACCACTGAAGCTTTCTTT.